Included here is one TCR beta chain sequence, with context. Antigen unknown. The CDR3 sequence is 16 residues long. CDR1 is SGHNT and CDR2 is YYREEE in the germline V gene (reference sequence). V lost 4 bases to trimming and J lost 0 bases; unmatched junction nucleotides: 4. The source of the sample is a study of cytomegalovirus exposure and HLA in healthy donors. Findings of the study overall: Rarity characterized most TCR sequences, yet some public TCRs appeared in many donors. Certain indistinguishable V segments, among them TRBV6-2 and TRBV6-3, were excluded. A later examination showed that TCR association rates differed by HLA locus, with DRB1 most and HLA-C fewest.

With 60 Vbeta and 13 Jbeta primers, the PCR was carried out. Clones were sequenced by immunoSEQ multiplex PCR, and TCRdb holds only the in-frame ones, with some missing. The sample has roughly 80,000 clones, around three quarters seen once. Sequenced: PBMCs. The rearrangement uses TRBV5-4 and TRBJ2-2; TRBD1 agrees at 9 bases. The clonotype comes from a man aged 40-50 years in good health and CMV-seronegative. The CDR3 reads CASSLWTGANTGELFF. CDR3 bases: TGTGCCAGCAGCCTATGGACAGGGGCGAACACCGGGGAGCTGTTTTTT.